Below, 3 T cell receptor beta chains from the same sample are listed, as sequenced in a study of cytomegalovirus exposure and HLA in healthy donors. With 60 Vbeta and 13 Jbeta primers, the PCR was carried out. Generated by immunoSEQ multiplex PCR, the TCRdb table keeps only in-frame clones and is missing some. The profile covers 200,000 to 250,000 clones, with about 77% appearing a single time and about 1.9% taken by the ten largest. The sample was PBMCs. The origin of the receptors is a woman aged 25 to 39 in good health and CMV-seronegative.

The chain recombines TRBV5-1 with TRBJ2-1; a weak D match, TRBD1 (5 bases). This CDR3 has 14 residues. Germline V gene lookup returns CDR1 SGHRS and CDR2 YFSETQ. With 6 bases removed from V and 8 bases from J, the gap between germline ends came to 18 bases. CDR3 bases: TGCGCCAGCAAATGGTTCCAGGGAAGGTATGAGCAGTTCTTC. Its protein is CASKWFQGRYEQFF.

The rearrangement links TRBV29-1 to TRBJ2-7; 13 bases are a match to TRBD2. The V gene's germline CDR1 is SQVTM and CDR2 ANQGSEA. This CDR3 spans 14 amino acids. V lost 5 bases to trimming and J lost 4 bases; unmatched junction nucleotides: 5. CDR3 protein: CSVLGLAGVYEQYF. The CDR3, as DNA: TGCAGCGTTCTCGGACTAGCGGGAGTTTACGAGCAGTACTTC.

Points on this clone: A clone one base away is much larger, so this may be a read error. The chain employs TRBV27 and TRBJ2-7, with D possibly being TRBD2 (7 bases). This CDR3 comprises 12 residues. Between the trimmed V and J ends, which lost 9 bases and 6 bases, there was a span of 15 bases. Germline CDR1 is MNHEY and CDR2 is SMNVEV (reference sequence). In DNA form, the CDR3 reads TGTGCCAGAGGGGGGGCATGGGGCGAGCAGTACTTC. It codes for CARGGAWGEQYF.